The source of this TCR beta chain is a study of T-cell reconstitution after alpha-beta-depleted transplantation in children. A TCRbeta library incorporating unique molecular identifiers was prepared. TCRdb fed the PCR reads into MiXCR, producing one record per CDR3 protein. The sample has 80,000 to 100,000 distinct CDR3 sequences; about a quarter are singletons. The CDR3 covers 15 residues. The ends were cut back, 0 bases at V and 7 bases at J, with 15 bases in the middle. The V gene's germline CDR1 is DFQATT and CDR2 SNEGSKA (reference sequence). This receptor was identified in a boy aged 2 to 10 with acute lymphoblastic leukemia, due to receive a stem cell transplant. The chain employs TRBV20-1 and TRBJ2-2; D unclear. The starting material was PBMCs, obtained before TCRalphabeta/CD19-depleted stem cell transplant. The chain's CDR3 is CSARDMARVGGELFF. The CDR3 nucleotides are TGCAGTGCTAGAGATATGGCTAGAGTGGGCGGGGAGCTGTTTTTT.